Presented here are 20 T cell receptor beta chains from one specimen sequenced in a study of low-dose radiotherapy and immunotherapy resistance in tumors. TRAV and TRBV primers primed cDNA for both TCRalpha and TCRbeta. Amplification of TCRs used a constant-region primer and V-primer adapter for about 19 PCR cycles. TCRdb re-derived calls from the reads in MiXCR, one entry per CDR3 protein. The table includes tens of thousands of distinct CDR3 sequences, about 20% detected once. The sample's time point: after trial treatment. Treatment of the sample: LDRT plus nivolumab, ipilimumab, low-dose cyclophosphamide and aspirin (RACIN trial). Source: PBMCs, taken after low-dose radiotherapy plus immunotherapy. The receptors derive from a female donor with ovarian cancer.

The sample holds many counts of this clonotype. J is TRBJ1-4 and V is TRBV20-1; 8 nucleotides match TRBD1. The CDR3 consists of 13 residues. The germline CDR1 and CDR2 sequences are DFQATT and SNEGSKA (reference sequence). Trimming took 6 bases from V and 7 from J; bases not matched to a gene: 7. This CDR3 is CSAGGRGPEKLFF. CDR3 nucleotides: TGCAGTGCGGGCGGCAGGGGGCCTGAAAAACTGTTTTTT.

This clonotype was seen at least ten times. CDR3 sequence reads: CASVAVLNTGELFF. The CDR3 DNA reads TGTGCCAGCGTAGCGGTCCTGAACACCGGGGAGCTGTTTTTT. The chain employs TRBV7-2 and TRBJ2-2, with a possible D match to TRBD2 (6 bases). The CDR3 sequence is 14 residues long. The germline V and J ends were trimmed by 8 bases and 1 base, with 11 bases remaining between them. Germline V gene sequence: CDR1 SGHTA, CDR2 FQGNSA.

In its sample, this clonotype was seen many times. CDR3: CASSSTGFSGRIPSYEQYF. For the CDR3, the DNA is TGTGCCAGCAGTTCAACAGGGTTTAGCGGGAGGATACCCTCCTACGAGCAGTACTTC. The chain employs TRBV12-3 or TRBV12-4 and TRBJ2-7; 10 bases align to TRBD2. The CDR3 sequence is 19 residues long. After removal of 4 bases from V and 0 bases from J, the junction contained 15 bases not matched to a gene.

This clonotype has only one observation. A far larger clone lies a single base away; this is likely a read error. The chain has TRBV6-6 and TRBJ2-1; perhaps TRBD2 as D (5 bases). V was cut by 4 bases and J by 10 bases, with 14 bases left in between. The CDR3 consists of 13 residues. In germline, CDR1 is MNHNY, CDR2 SVGAGI (reference sequence). CDR3 in DNA: TGTGCCAGCAGTTCTGGGAGTACCTACGAGCAGTTCTTC. Translation: CASSSGSTYEQFF.

This clonotype was counted between two and nine times. The chain combines TRBV20-1 with TRBJ2-7; weak D call: TRBD1 (6 bases). Germline loops: CDR1 DFQATT, CDR2 SNEGSKA (reference sequence). The V end was cut by 6 bases, the J end by 6 bases, with 9 bases between. CDR3 length: 10 residues. The CDR3 protein is CSATQGEQYF. DNA of the CDR3: TGCAGTGCAACACAGGGCGAGCAGTACTTC.

In regard to this clonotype: A far larger clone is one nucleotide away, so this likely arose from a read error. This sequence joins TRBV11-2 and TRBJ2-1; D tentatively fits TRBD1 or TRBD2 (7 bases each). Near its end, the DNA agrees better with TRBJ2-5, so the J call may be wrong. The CDR3 length is 16 residues. The germline gives CDR1 SGHAT, CDR2 FQNNGV. CDR3 bases: TGTGCCAGCAGCTCCTTGCCCCAGGGGGGGCTTGAGACCCAGTACTTC. As protein: CASSSLPQGGLETQYF.

In regard to this clonotype: A read error is the likely source, as a far larger clone sits one nucleotide away. DNA for the CDR3: TGTGCCAGCAGCCATAACAGGGGGCGCGAAGAACTGTTTTTT. This gives the protein CASSHNRGREELFF. The J gene is TRBJ1-4, the V gene TRBV6-8; TRBD1 matches at 9 bases. CDR1 is MNHGY and CDR2 is SAAAGT in the germline V gene. J lost 12 bases, V lost 6 bases, and 11 bases had no gene match. The CDR3 is 14 residues long.

In its sample, this clonotype was seen once. The rearrangement joins TRBV10-3 to TRBJ1-3; 7 nucleotides align to TRBD1. The V and J ends lost 3 bases and 0 bases, in that order; junction bases with no gene match: 8. Per the germline V gene, CDR1 is ENHRY and CDR2 is SYGVKD. The CDR3 spans 17 residues. The CDR3 protein is CAISDLGAGGSGNTIYF. The CDR3 bases are TGTGCCATCAGTGACCTCGGGGCAGGGGGCTCTGGAAACACCATATATTTT.

This clonotype came up many times. This chain uses TRBV3-1 with TRBJ1-2; 9 bases fit TRBD1. This CDR3 has 13 residues. The ends lost 2 bases at V and 7 bases at J; junction bases unmatched: 2. CDR1 LGHDT and CDR2 YNNKEL come from the germline V gene (reference sequence). In nucleotides, the CDR3 is TGTGCCAGCAGCCAAACAGGGGGCTCTGGCTACACCTTC. Amino acids: CASSQTGGSGYTF.

This clonotype was seen many times. The chain couples TRBV19 to TRBJ1-4, with 7 bases lining up with TRBD1. The germline gives CDR1 LNHDA, CDR2 SQIVND (reference sequence). The CDR3 extends over 14 amino acids. The V and J ends lost 3 bases and 8 bases, in that order; junction bases with no gene match: 6. Here the CDR3 DNA reads TGTGCCAGTAGTATCGAAAGGGGGCGGGAAAAACTGTTTTTT. Encoded protein: CASSIERGREKLFF.

This clonotype was detected ten times or more. V is TRBV11-2 and J is TRBJ2-2; no reliable D call. CDR1 is SGHAT, CDR2 FQNNGV, per germline. V lost 5 bases and J 2 bases, leaving 12 bases between the germline ends. The CDR3 sequence is 15 residues long. As DNA, the CDR3 is TGTGCCAGCAGCCCCGGCGTGACCAACACCGGGGAGCTGTTTTTT. Its translation is CASSPGVTNTGELFF.

On this clonotype: Possible read error: a much larger clone is one base away. J is TRBJ1-1 and V is TRBV28; 10 positions agree with TRBD1. With 6 bases clipped from V and 4 bases from J, the junction kept 20 bases outside the gene matches. Germline lookup yields CDR1 MDHEN and CDR2 SYDVKM. This CDR3 has 19 residues. CDR3 nucleotide sequence: TGTGCCAGCAGAACCCGCTTTTTCCGGGACAGGGGTATGGGCACTGAAGCTTTCTTT. This gives the protein CASRTRFFRDRGMGTEAFF.

This clonotype was seen ten or more times. The chain joins TRBV7-2 to TRBJ2-6; D gene unclear. Trimming cost V 2 bases and J 0 bases, with 11 bases left between them. Germline CDR1 is SGHTA and CDR2 is FQGNSA. The CDR3 runs 17 residues. This chain's CDR3 is CASSLSRPSSGANVLTF. As DNA, the CDR3 is TGTGCCAGCAGCTTAAGTCGACCGAGCTCTGGGGCCAACGTCCTGACTTTC.

There are many counts of this clonotype. The CDR3 region has the DNA TGTGCCAGCAGCTTTACGACCGACCATCTCACAGATACGCAGTATTTT. Translation: CASSFTTDHLTDTQYF. This chain links TRBV21-1 with TRBJ2-3. TRBV21-1 is shown as a pseudogene. The CDR3 loop spans 16 amino acids.

This clonotype has ten or more counts. The junction and the germline gene differ at one end; a read error may be behind it. The chain carries TRBV9 and TRBJ1-1; no clear D gene. This CDR3 region has 13 residues. The germline V gene has CDR1 SGDLS and CDR2 YYNGEE. CDR3 sequence (DNA): TGTGCCAGCAGCGCGGACCTGTCGACTGAGGCTTTCTTT. Translation: CASSADLSTEAFF.

The sample holds many counts of this clonotype. This chain connects TRBV4-2 to TRBJ1-4, with D unclear. Trimming pared 0 bases from V and 5 bases from J, leaving 22 bases between. This CDR3 is built from 19 residues. Germline V CDR1 and CDR2: LGHNA, YNFKEQ. The CDR3 DNA reads as TGTGCCAGCAGCCAAGATGGCAGAGGAGGGATTAACCCCAATGAAAAACTGTTTTTT. Amino acid sequence: CASSQDGRGGINPNEKLFF.

V is TRBV9 and J is TRBJ2-3; D unresolved. The CDR3 covers 13 residues. The germline V gene encodes CDR1 SGDLS and CDR2 YYNGEE. The V gene lost 0 bases and the J gene lost 2 bases, with 4 bases spanning the gap. CDR3: CASSVANTDTQYF. For the CDR3, the DNA is TGTGCCAGCAGCGTAGCTAACACAGATACGCAGTATTTT. The full variable domain, in which reference TRBV9 and TRBJ2-3 provide the parts outside the CDR3, is DSGVTQTPKHLITATGQRVTLRCSPRSGDLSVYWYQQSLDQGLQFLIQYYNGEERAKGNILERFSAQQFPDLHSELNLSSLELGDSALYFCASSVANTDTQYFGPGTRLTVL.

This clonotype was found many times. The gene calls are TRBV2 and TRBJ2-2, with TRBD1 matching 7 bases. The CDR3 extends over 15 amino acids. Germline loops: CDR1 SNHLY, CDR2 FYNNEI. The V and J ends lost 6 bases and 3 bases, in that order; junction bases with no gene match: 7. The DNA of the CDR3 is TGTGCCAGCAGACCGACAGGGATGGACACCGGGGAGCTGTTTTTT. Translation gives CASRPTGMDTGELFF.

Many counts were recorded for this clonotype. V is TRBV28 and J is TRBJ1-5; 9 bases line up with TRBD1. The V gene's germline CDR1 is MDHEN and CDR2 SYDVKM. With 6 bases clipped from V and 2 bases from J, the junction kept 11 bases outside the gene matches. The CDR3 consists of 17 residues. The CDR3 DNA reads TGTGCCAGCAGGCGGGCCGGGACAGGGTATGGCAATCAGCCCCAGCATTTT. Translated: CASRRAGTGYGNQPQHF.

As for this clonotype: This sequence may be a read error, since a much larger clone differs from it by one base. The V call is TRBV21-1, the J call TRBJ2-7; the D call of TRBD2 is as the table states it, not checked on the DNA. TRBV21-1 is marked as a pseudogene. CDR3 length: 14 amino acids. The DNA of the CDR3 is TGTGCCAGCAGAACTAGCGGGAGCTCCTACGAGCAGTACTTC. Amino acids: CASRTSGSSYEQYF.